This entry lists 31 T cell receptor beta chains sequenced from one sample in a study of blood T cells in healthy people across ages. Together with a sample-barcoded 5' primer, a J-beta primer mix was included in a second PCR lasting roughly 6 to 12 cycles. One entry per CDR3 protein, called by TCRdb with MiXCR from the 5' RACE reads. The repertoire holds roughly 800,000 distinct CDR3 sequences, 40% to 65% seen once, with approximately 40% in the top ten. Material for sequencing was blood. These receptors were obtained from an elderly man in good health.

The chain carries TRBV29-1 and TRBJ2-7, with D hard to call. The CDR3 has 12 amino acids. Trimming took off 4 bases at V and 1 base at J, with 8 bases between the two ends. CDR1 SQVTM and CDR2 ANQGSEA come from the germline V gene. The CDR3 sequence is CSVAHGSYEQYF. As DNA, the CDR3 is TGCAGCGTTGCCCATGGGTCCTACGAGCAGTACTTC.

This clonotype came up a few times. This chain's CDR3 is CASTGGQSNQPQHF. The CDR3 coding sequence is TGTGCCAGCACGGGAGGACAGAGCAATCAGCCCCAGCATTTT. The chain uses TRBV25-1 and TRBJ1-5; a possible D gene is TRBD1 (6 bases). CDR1 and CDR2 (germline): MGHDK, SYGVNS. The CDR3 is 14 residues long. Trimming shortened V by 7 bases and J by 1 base, and 11 bases separated the two germline ends.

The genes are TRBV20-1 and TRBJ1-5; no clear D gene. Germline V CDR1 and CDR2: DFQATT, SNEGSKA (reference sequence). V lost 3 bases and J 8 bases, leaving 14 bases between the germline ends. The CDR3 runs 13 residues. CDR3 coding DNA: TGCAGTGCTAGCTTGGAGGGTCTCGAGCCCCAGCATTTT. Its protein is CSASLEGLEPQHF.

The chain joins TRBV6-1 to TRBJ1-6, with D hard to call. With 10 bases removed from V and 3 bases from J, the gap between germline ends came to 16 bases. CDR1 and CDR2 from the germline V gene are MNHNS and SASEGT. This CDR3 contains 15 residues. In nucleotides, the CDR3 is TGTGCCACCACGCCCCTCGGAATCTATAATTCACCCCTCCACTTT. Translation: CATTPLGIYNSPLHF.

V usage is TRBV29-1 and J usage is TRBJ2-7; 9 bases line up with TRBD2. CDR3 size: 15 residues. Germline CDR1 SQVTM, CDR2 ANQGSEA. Germline trimming cut 4 bases from V and 1 base from J; bases unmatched to any gene: 8. The CDR3 coding sequence is TGCAGCGTTGTACTCGCGGGAGGGCGATCCTACGAGCAGTACTTC. Protein sequence: CSVVLAGGRSYEQYF.

Only a few counts were recorded for this clonotype. This rearrangement joins TRBV6-1 to TRBJ2-2; maybe TRBD1 (5 bases). V shed 8 bases and J shed 4 bases, with 17 bases lying between them. CDR1 is MNHNS and CDR2 is SASEGT in the germline V gene. This CDR3 spans 15 amino acids. CDR3 sequence (DNA): TGTGCCAGCCGAGATCTCTGGGGCACCACCGGGGAGCTGTTTTTT. As protein: CASRDLWGTTGELFF.

CDR3 DNA: TGCAGTGCTAGTTCTACCGGGACTAGCATTAAGGAGCAGTTCTTC. Its translation is CSASSTGTSIKEQFF. V and J are TRBV20-1 and TRBJ2-1; 9 nucleotides align to TRBD2. Germline lookup yields CDR1 DFQATT and CDR2 SNEGSKA (reference sequence). Trimming at V came to 3 bases and at J to 10 bases, leaving 13 bases not matched to a gene. This CDR3 has 15 amino acids.

J is TRBJ2-1 and V is TRBV6-5, with unresolved D. Trimming stripped 2 bases from V and 6 bases from J, with 2 bases between. Germline assignment: CDR1 MNHEY and CDR2 SVGAGI. The CDR3 totals 11 residues. The CDR3 DNA is TGTGCCAGCAGTTACATCAATGAGCAGTTCTTC. Residues: CASSYINEQFF.

This clonotype has just a few counts. The V call is TRBV11-1, the J call TRBJ2-7; D remains ambiguous. Between the trimmed V and J ends, which lost 4 bases and 6 bases, there was a span of 10 bases. This CDR3 comprises 12 residues. The germline CDR1 and CDR2 sequences are SGHAT and FQDESV (reference sequence). The CDR3 sequence: CASSSSGIEQYF. Written as DNA, the CDR3 is TGTGCCAGCAGCTCGTCCGGTATCGAGCAGTACTTC.

As for this clonotype: At one boundary the junction diverges from the germline segment, which might be a read error. The chain uses TRBV27 and TRBJ1-4; D call uncertain. Germline V gene lookup returns CDR1 MNHEY and CDR2 SMNVEV (reference sequence). CDR3 size: 14 residues. The CDR3 DNA is TGTGCCAGCAGACCATTATCAACTAATGAAGAACTGTTTTTT. This translates into CASRPLSTNEELFF. The whole variable domain, filled in from reference TRBV27 and TRBJ1-4, reads EAQVTQNPRYLITVTGKKLTVTCSQNMNHEYMSWYRQDPGLGLRQIYYSMNVEVTDKGDVPEGYKVSRKEKRNFPLILESPSPNQTSLYFCASRPLSTNEELFFGSGTQLSVL.

The V and J genes are TRBV20-1 and TRBJ2-4; no definite D call. Germline V gene data show CDR1 as DFQATT and CDR2 as SNEGSKA (reference sequence). Trimming took off 0 bases at V and 2 bases at J, with 8 bases between the two ends. This CDR3 contains 14 residues. CDR3 protein: CSARESGTKNIQYF. The CDR3 DNA is TGCAGTGCTAGAGAGTCTGGGACCAAAAACATTCAGTACTTC.

This chain connects TRBV5-1 to TRBJ2-6; D is uncertain. V gave up 3 bases and J gave up 0 bases, with 13 bases separating them. Germline V gene sequence: CDR1 SGHRS, CDR2 YFSETQ. The length of the CDR3 is 17 residues. CDR3: CASSSTLWSSGANVLTF. For the CDR3, the DNA is TGCGCCAGCAGCTCCACCCTCTGGTCCTCTGGGGCCAACGTCCTGACTTTC. Full variable domain (remainder filled in from reference TRBV5-1 and TRBJ2-6): KAGVTQTPRYLIKTRGQQVTLSCSPISGHRSVSWYQQTPGQGLQFLFEYFSETQRNKGNFPGRFSGRQFSNSRSEMNVSTLELGDSALYLCASSSTLWSSGANVLTFGAGSRLTVL.

The chain links TRBV6-5 to TRBJ2-1; D ambiguous. Trimming stripped 0 bases from V and 7 bases from J, with 19 bases between. This CDR3 has 17 residues. CDR1 is MNHEY, CDR2 SVGAGI, per germline. CDR3 DNA: TGTGCCAGCAGTTACTCTATACTGGAGTACGATAGGAATGAGCAGTTCTTC. It encodes CASSYSILEYDRNEQFF.

The chain links TRBV20-1 to TRBJ2-1, with 10 bases fitting TRBD2. CDR1 and CDR2 from the germline V gene are DFQATT and SNEGSKA (reference sequence). The junction had 9 bases not matched to a gene; V was cut back by 1 base and J by 15 bases. This CDR3 has 13 amino acids. The CDR3 DNA follows: TGCAGTGCTAGAGGCACAACTAGCGGGGCTCCGTTCTTC. Protein sequence: CSARGTTSGAPFF.

The chain combines TRBV6-5 with TRBJ2-7; D gene uncertain. The CDR3 is 14 amino acids. The V gene's germline CDR1 is MNHEY and CDR2 SVGAGI. The V gene lost 6 bases and the J gene lost 1 base, with 13 bases spanning the gap. The CDR3: CASSPWRVSYEQYF. The CDR3 nucleotides read TGTGCCAGCAGCCCCTGGCGTGTTTCCTACGAGCAGTACTTC.

The J gene is TRBJ1-6, the V gene TRBV6-5; D unclear. Per germline, CDR1 MNHEY and CDR2 SVGAGI. This CDR3 is 19 amino acids long. V lost 0 bases and J lost 0, with 15 bases in between. CDR3: CASSYSNMAGSSYNSPLHF. CDR3 nucleotide sequence: TGTGCCAGCAGTTACTCGAATATGGCTGGGAGCTCCTATAATTCACCCCTCCACTTT.

The chain links TRBV29-1 to TRBJ2-1; unclear D gene. The CDR3 spans 12 residues. The V end lost 6 bases, the J end lost 4 bases, and 10 bases lay between the germline ends. The germline V gene has CDR1 SQVTM and CDR2 ANQGSEA. As DNA, the CDR3 is TGCAGCGTGAAGCAGAAATACAATGAGCAGTTCTTC. It translates to CSVKQKYNEQFF.

The J gene is TRBJ2-7, the V gene TRBV7-2; TRBD2 matches at 12 bases. This CDR3 contains 15 residues. The germline gives CDR1 SGHTA, CDR2 FQGNSA. V shed 0 bases, J shed 7 bases, and the junction held 4 bases outside the gene matches. CDR3 nucleotide sequence: TGTGCCAGCAGCTTAGCGCAAGGACTAGCGGGAGAGCAGTACTTC. Its protein product is CASSLAQGLAGEQYF.

This clonotype appeared a single time. The chain carries TRBV6-1 and TRBJ2-7; D remains unclear. In germline, CDR1 is MNHNS, CDR2 SASEGT. V was trimmed by 3 bases and J by 5 bases, leaving 11 bases between them. The CDR3 runs to 13 residues. Written as DNA, the CDR3 is TGTGCCAGCAGTGAGACTCCCCACCACGAGCAGTACTTC. Protein: CASSETPHHEQYF.

The J gene is TRBJ2-7, the V gene TRBV29-1, with D perhaps being TRBD1 or TRBD2 (6 bases each). The CDR3 spans 15 residues. The germline CDR1 and CDR2 sequences are SQVTM and ANQGSEA. Trimming removed 7 bases from V and 2 bases from J, with 21 bases in between. As DNA, the CDR3 is TGCAGCGCGTGTGGAGAGGGGGAGGAAGCCTACGAGCAGTACTTC. Residues: CSACGEGEEAYEQYF.

In this sample, this clonotype turned up a few times. V gene TRBV15 combines with J gene TRBJ2-4, with TRBD1 matching over 8 bases. The CDR3 spans 14 residues. In germline, CDR1 is LNHNV, CDR2 YYDKDF (reference sequence). The V gene end was trimmed by 8 bases and the J gene end by 0 bases; junction bases not matched to a gene: 3. CDR3 coding DNA: TGTGCCACCTTAGGACAGGGAGCCAAAAACATTCAGTACTTC. Translation: CATLGQGAKNIQYF.

The J gene is TRBJ2-2, the V gene TRBV6-1, with D unresolved. Per germline, CDR1 MNHNS and CDR2 SASEGT. This CDR3 region has 12 residues. V was cut by 8 bases and J by 9 bases, with 13 bases left in between. As DNA, the CDR3 is TGTGCCAGCCAGAAGTCGTCGCGGGAGCTGTTTTTT. Its protein product is CASQKSSRELFF.

The chain recombines TRBV20-1 with TRBJ1-1; D remains unclear. The CDR3 is 15 residues long. Germline V CDR1 and CDR2: DFQATT, SNEGSKA (reference sequence). The V gene lost 6 bases and the J gene lost 0 bases, with 17 bases spanning the gap. The chain's CDR3 is CSAPKGGPMNTEAFF. DNA of the CDR3: TGCAGTGCCCCTAAGGGAGGGCCAATGAACACTGAAGCTTTCTTT.

CDR3 sequence (DNA): TGTGCCAGCAGTCCTCGGGGGACAGGCAATCAGCCCCAGCATTTT. Translation gives CASSPRGTGNQPQHF. The chain recombines TRBV28 with TRBJ1-5; 7 bases are shared with TRBD1. CDR1 and CDR2 (germline): MDHEN, SYDVKM. This CDR3 is 15 amino acids long. V lost 5 bases and J lost 2; bases outside the gene matches: 6.

The gene calls are TRBV20-1 and TRBJ2-5; TRBD2 aligns across 8 bases. The junction had 5 bases not matched to a gene; V was cut back by 3 bases and J by 2 bases. Germline lookup yields CDR1 DFQATT and CDR2 SNEGSKA (reference sequence). The CDR3 loop spans 14 amino acids. Written as DNA, the CDR3 is TGCAGTGCTAGGTTACTAGCGGCGCAAGAGACCCAGTACTTC. The encoded protein is CSARLLAAQETQYF.

This clonotype was found once. This sequence joins TRBV5-5 and TRBJ2-7, with a weak D call TRBD2 (6 bases). Germline assignment: CDR1 SGHKS and CDR2 YYEKEE (reference sequence). Trimming left V 3 bases short and J 6 bases short, with 16 bases between. The CDR3 is made up of 14 amino acids. CDR3 bases: TGTGCCAGCAGCTGGGGTGGAGGGCAGCGCGAGCAGTACTTC. Amino acid sequence: CASSWGGGQREQYF.

The chain joins TRBV9 to TRBJ1-2, with TRBD1 matching 8 bases. The CDR3 length is 15 residues. V lost 0 bases and J lost 4; bases outside the gene matches: 5. Germline CDR1 and CDR2: SGDLS and YYNGEE. Here the CDR3 reads CASSVAATGGYGYTF. The CDR3 region has the DNA TGTGCCAGCAGCGTAGCTGCCACAGGGGGCTATGGCTACACCTTC.

The chain is built from TRBV7-3 and TRBJ1-2; perhaps TRBD1 as D (5 bases). Trimming took off 1 base at V and 4 bases at J, with 10 bases between the two ends. The germline V gene encodes CDR1 SGHTA and CDR2 FQGTGA. The CDR3 loop spans 14 amino acids. The CDR3 bases are TGTGCCAGCAGCTTAAGGGGGGGTCTCTATGGCTACACCTTC. Encoded protein: CASSLRGGLYGYTF.

This clonotype was seen only a few times. The CDR3 region is CAIGDRGSPSGANVLTF. CDR3 coding DNA: TGTGCCATCGGGGACAGGGGGTCCCCTTCTGGGGCCAACGTCCTGACTTTC. The gene calls are TRBV10-3 and TRBJ2-6, with 11 bases matching TRBD1. The CDR3 sequence is 17 residues long. Germline CDR1 and CDR2: ENHRY and SYGVKD. Trimming took 8 bases from V and 1 from J; bases not matched to a gene: 7.

The gene calls are TRBV7-2 and TRBJ2-5; D is perhaps TRBD2 (6 bases). CDR3 size: 16 residues. V was cut by 6 bases and J by 1 base, with 18 bases left in between. Per the germline V gene, CDR1 is SGHTA and CDR2 is FQGNSA. The CDR3 sequence: CASRRDGGSSQETQYF. For the CDR3, the DNA is TGTGCCAGCAGAAGAGACGGGGGTTCGAGCCAAGAGACCCAGTACTTC. The full variable domain, completed using reference TRBV7-2 and TRBJ2-5, is GAGVSQSPSNKVTEKGKDVELRCDPISGHTALYWYRQSLGQGLEFLIYFQGNSAPDKSGLPSDRFSAERTGGSVSTLTIQRTQQEDSAVYLCASRRDGGSSQETQYFGPGTRLLVL.

The V and J genes are TRBV12-5 and TRBJ2-3; D unclear. There are 12 residues in the CDR3. Looked up from germline, CDR1 is LGHNT and CDR2 is FRNRAP. V lost 5 bases to trimming and J lost 14 bases, with 17 bases between them. Here the CDR3 DNA reads TGTGCTAGTGGTCTACCCGGCGGAGACGCGTATTTT. Amino acid sequence: CASGLPGGDAYF.